This T cell receptor (beta chain) derives from a study of monozygotic twins with inflammatory bowel disease. The germline CDR1 and CDR2 sequences are KGHSH and LQKENI. The CDR3 totals 15 residues. A template switching step added UMIs, each with a 6-nucleotide sample barcode. cDNA encoding TCRalpha and TCRbeta underwent two nested PCRs of roughly 15 and 9 cycles, each of which was followed by bead purification. From the 5' RACE reads, TCRdb lists one entry per CDR3 protein and no DNA. The clone table shows some 330,000 distinct CDR3 sequences, with the ten largest holding over 5.5%. On this clonotype itself: The target antigen is unknown.

Study results and limitations: People with IBD had fewer clonotypes in common with others than healthy twins did, especially with disease activity.

The gene calls are TRBV18 and TRBJ2-3. Input material: blood. The sequence was obtained from a human donor with ulcerative colitis or Crohn's disease, or a healthy co-twin of an affected twin (not recorded which). The CDR3 here is CASSPGIDRPDTQYF.